Listed here is a single T cell receptor beta chain. The CDR3 has 14 amino acids. Trimming took 1 base from V and 5 from J, leaving 11 bases between them. CDR1 is MGHDK, CDR2 SYGVNS, per germline. The data were taken from a study of cytomegalovirus exposure and HLA in healthy donors. A multiplex PCR was run with 60 Vbeta primers and 13 Jbeta primers. This table comes from immunoSEQ multiplex PCR, and its TCRdb copy is limited to in-frame clones, with some not included. Found here are approximately 150,000 clones, around 78% of them singletons; the top ten hold about 6.8%. This receptor was identified in a woman aged 40 to 49 in good health and CMV-seropositive. The sequenced sample consisted of PBMCs. V gene TRBV25-1 combines with J gene TRBJ2-5, with a weak D call TRBD2 (5 bases). The CDR3 loop reads CASSEFIPGETQYF. In DNA form, the CDR3 reads TGTGCCAGCAGTGAATTTATCCCGGGGGAGACCCAGTACTTC.